This is a list of T cell receptor beta chains from one sample in a study of blood T cells in healthy people across ages. TCRdb fed the 5' RACE reads into MiXCR, producing one record per CDR3 protein. The sample includes 1.5 million to 1.9 million distinct CDR3 sequences, less than 45% seen only once; the top ten take 4%. The sample comprised blood. The receptors were gathered from a woman between 18 and 29 years old in good health. Both conserved end residues are part of each CDR3. The D gene is left open where the match is weak. Size is stated for part of the rows, as once, few or many counts, or as a class when the clone is expanded.

j_call clone_size d_call v_call cdr3_aa cdr3_nt
TRBJ2-1 few NA TRBV7-2 CASSQWGTLSYNEQFF TGTGCCAGCAGCCAGTGGGGGACACTCTCCTACAATGAGCAGTTCTTC
TRBJ1-5 few TRBD1 TRBV6-5 CASRRQGAGQPQHF TGTGCCAGCAGACGACAGGGGGCCGGTCAGCCCCAGCATTTT
TRBJ1-2 few NA TRBV11-2 CASSLDVANYGYTF TGTGCCAGCAGCTTAGATGTAGCTAACTATGGCTACACCTTC
TRBJ1-1 NA NA TRBV7-2 CASSPTRGNTEAFF TGTGCCAGCAGCCCGACCAGGGGGAACACTGAAGCTTTCTTT
TRBJ2-1 NA NA TRBV7-7 CASSYDRRSNEQFF TGTGCTAGCAGCTATGACAGGAGGTCTAATGAGCAGTTCTTC
TRBJ2-3 NA NA TRBV19 CATSVVIDTDTQYF TGTGCCACCTCGGTTGTTATAGACACAGATACGCAGTATTTT
TRBJ2-3 few NA TRBV28 CASSPLAGLRTDTQYF TGTGCCAGCAGTCCCTTAGCCGGTCTCCGCACAGATACGCAGTATTTT
TRBJ1-2 once NA TRBV7-2 CASSLGPGDIDGYTF TGTGCCAGCAGCTTAGGTCCAGGGGATATCGATGGCTACACCTTC
TRBJ2-1 NA NA TRBV19 CASSLQGHAYNEQFF TGTGCCAGTAGTTTGCAGGGGCACGCCTACAATGAGCAGTTCTTC
TRBJ2-1 NA TRBD2 TRBV24-1 CTTRQTSGSDEQFF TGTACCACCAGACAGACTAGCGGGAGTGATGAGCAGTTCTTC
TRBJ2-7 few TRBD2 TRBV10-3 CAIRRTGTSGGYEQYF TGTGCCATCAGGAGAACTGGGACTAGCGGGGGGTACGAGCAGTACTTC
TRBJ2-2 once NA TRBV3-1 CASSQQTRPGELFF TGTGCCAGCAGCCAGCAGACTAGGCCCGGGGAGCTGTTTTTT
TRBJ2-7 NA TRBD1 TRBV5-5 CASSLKDRGAYF TGTGCCAGCAGCTTGAAAGACAGGGGAGCGTACTTC
TRBJ1-5 NA TRBD1 TRBV4-1 CASSQDRGGRKQPQHF TGCGCCAGCAGCCAAGATAGAGGGGGCAGGAAGCAGCCCCAGCATTTT
TRBJ1-6 NA NA TRBV20-1 CSARDLYEWSSPLHF TGCAGTGCTAGAGATCTATATGAATGGAGTTCACCCCTCCACTTT
TRBJ2-2 NA NA TRBV9 CASSATGNTGELFF TGTGCCAGCAGCGCGACAGGGAACACCGGGGAGCTGTTTTTT
TRBJ2-3 NA NA TRBV4-3 CASSQRLPGLSTDTQYF TGCGCCAGCAGCCAACGTCTCCCGGGACTTTCCACAGATACGCAGTATTTT
TRBJ2-4 NA NA TRBV29-1 CSVGENENIQYF TGCAGCGTTGGGGAAAACGAAAACATTCAGTACTTC
TRBJ2-7 once NA TRBV6-2/TRBV6-3 CASSDSTEYEQYF TGTGCCAGCAGTGACTCGACAGAATACGAGCAGTACTTC
TRBJ2-3 NA TRBD1 TRBV10-3 CAISSGTGAMDTQYF TGTGCCATCAGTTCCGGGACAGGGGCTATGGATACGCAGTATTTT
TRBJ1-1 NA TRBD1 TRBV27 CASRTGFAEAFF TGTGCCAGCAGGACAGGGTTTGCTGAAGCTTTCTTT
TRBJ2-3 NA TRBD1 TRBV7-2 CASSLVSGGMTDTQYF TGTGCCAGCAGCTTAGTATCAGGGGGTATGACAGATACGCAGTATTTT
TRBJ1-1 NA TRBD1 TRBV5-1 CASSPWTGERTEAFF TGCGCCAGCAGCCCCTGGACAGGGGAGAGGACTGAAGCTTTCTTT
TRBJ2-1 NA NA TRBV7-9 CASSFVDSYNEQFF TGTGCCAGCAGCTTCGTAGACTCCTACAATGAGCAGTTCTTC
TRBJ2-1 NA NA TRBV11-2 CASSSRTSRGRSYNEQFF TGTGCCAGCAGCTCTAGAACGAGCAGGGGCCGCTCCTACAATGAGCAGTTCTTC